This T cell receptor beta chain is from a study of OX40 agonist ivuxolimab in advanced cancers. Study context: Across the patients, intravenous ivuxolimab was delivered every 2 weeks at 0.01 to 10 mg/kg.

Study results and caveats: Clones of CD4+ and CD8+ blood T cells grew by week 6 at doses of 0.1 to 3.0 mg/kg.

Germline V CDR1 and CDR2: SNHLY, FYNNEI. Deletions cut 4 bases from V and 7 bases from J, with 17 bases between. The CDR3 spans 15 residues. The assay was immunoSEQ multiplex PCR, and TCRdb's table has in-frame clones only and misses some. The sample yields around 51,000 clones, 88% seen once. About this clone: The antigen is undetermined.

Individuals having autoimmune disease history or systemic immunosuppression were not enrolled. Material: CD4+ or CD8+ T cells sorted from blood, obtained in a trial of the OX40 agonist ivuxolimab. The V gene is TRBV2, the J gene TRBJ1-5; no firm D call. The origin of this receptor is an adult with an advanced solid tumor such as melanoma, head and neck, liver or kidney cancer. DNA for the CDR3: TGTGCCAGCAGTGCTGTTGTGGGAATCAGACAGCCCCAGCATTTT. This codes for CASSAVVGIRQPQHF.